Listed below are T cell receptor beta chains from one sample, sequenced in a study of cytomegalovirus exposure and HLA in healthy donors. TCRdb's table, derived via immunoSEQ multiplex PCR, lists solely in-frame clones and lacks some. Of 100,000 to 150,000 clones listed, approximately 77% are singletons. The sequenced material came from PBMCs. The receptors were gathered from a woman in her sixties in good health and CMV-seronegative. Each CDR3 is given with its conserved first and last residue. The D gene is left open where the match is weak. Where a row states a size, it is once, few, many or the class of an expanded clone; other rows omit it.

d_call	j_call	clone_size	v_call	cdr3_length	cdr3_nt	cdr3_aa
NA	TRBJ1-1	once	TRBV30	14	TGTGCCTGGTCAAAGGACAATCTGAACACTGAAGCTTTCTTT	CAWSKDNLNTEAFF
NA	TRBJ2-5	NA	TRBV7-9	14	TGTGCCAGCAGCTTAGGAAGCAGGGCGGAGACCCAGTACTTC	CASSLGSRAETQYF
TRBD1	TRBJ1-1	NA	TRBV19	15	TGTGCCAGTAGTCCCCTCGGACAGGGAAACACTGAAGCTTTCTTT	CASSPLGQGNTEAFF
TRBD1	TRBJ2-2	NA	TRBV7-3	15	TGTGCCAGCAGCGCCCGGACAGGGCCGGGCGGGGAGCTGTTTTTT	CASSARTGPGGELFF
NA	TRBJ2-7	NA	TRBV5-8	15	TGTGCCAGCAGCTCCCGGGGTGCGATCTCCTACGAGCAGTACTTC	CASSSRGAISYEQYF
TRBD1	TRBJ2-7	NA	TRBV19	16	TGTGCCAGTAGTCCCCCGGGGACAGGGGGCGAGTACGAGCAGTACTTC	CASSPPGTGGEYEQYF
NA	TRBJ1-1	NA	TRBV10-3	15	TGTGCCATCAGTCGAAGCTTGGGAGGGGCCACTGAAGCTTTCTTT	CAISRSLGGATEAFF
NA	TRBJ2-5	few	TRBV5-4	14	TGTGCCAGCAGCTTCAGGGACACGCGGGAGACCCAGTACTTC	CASSFRDTRETQYF
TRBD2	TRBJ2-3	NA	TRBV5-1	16	TGCGCCAGCAGCTTGGACGTGGGAGGGCCGATAGATACGCAGTATTTT	CASSLDVGGPIDTQYF
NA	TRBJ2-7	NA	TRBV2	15	TGTGCCAGCAGTGAGATAAGCAGCCTACTAGACGAGCAGTACTTC	CASSEISSLLDEQYF
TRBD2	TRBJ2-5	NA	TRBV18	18	TGTGCCAGCTCATCCGGACTAGCGGGGGGTCGGGAGCAAGAGACCCAGTACTTC	CASSSGLAGGREQETQYF
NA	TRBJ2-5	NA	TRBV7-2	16	TGTGCCAGCAGCCACCAAGCCCTACAGGGACGGGAGACCCAGTACTTC	CASSHQALQGRETQYF
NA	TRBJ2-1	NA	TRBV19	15	TGTGCCAGTATCCCAGGGGATCCCAACTACAATGAGCAGTTCTTC	CASIPGDPNYNEQFF
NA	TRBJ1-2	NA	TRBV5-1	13	TGCGCCAGCAGCTTGGTTGCCCGAGGGGGCTACACCTTC	CASSLVARGGYTF
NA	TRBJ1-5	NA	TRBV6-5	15	TGTGCCAGCAGCACGACAGGTGCTAGCAATCAGCCCCAGCATTTT	CASSTTGASNQPQHF
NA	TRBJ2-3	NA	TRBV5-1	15	TGCGCCAGCAGCTTGGCCACGGTCACCACAGATACGCAGTATTTT	CASSLATVTTDTQYF
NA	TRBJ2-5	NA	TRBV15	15	TGTGCCGCCAGCAGAGCGCGTACTAGCTCGGAGACCCAGTACTTC	CAASRARTSSETQYF
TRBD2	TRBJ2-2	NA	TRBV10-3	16	TGTGCCATCAGCAGACCTAGCGGGGCGAACACCGGGGAGCTGTTTTTT	CAISRPSGANTGELFF
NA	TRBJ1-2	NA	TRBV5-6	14	TGTGCCAGCAGCTTGGCCCCAGGGGAAAGGGGCTACACCTTC	CASSLAPGERGYTF
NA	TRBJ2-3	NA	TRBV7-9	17	TGTGCCAGCAGCTACCCGGTGCGGGCCTCCCAAACAGATACGCAGTATTTT	CASSYPVRASQTDTQYF
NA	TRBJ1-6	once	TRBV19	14	TGTGCCAGTAACATGGACAGAAACAATTCACCCCTCCACTTT	CASNMDRNNSPLHF
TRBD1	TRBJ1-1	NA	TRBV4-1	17	TGCGCCAGCAGCCAAGAGGGGCAGGGGGAAGTTGACACTGAAGCTTTCTTT	CASSQEGQGEVDTEAFF
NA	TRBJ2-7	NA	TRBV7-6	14	TGTGCCAGCAGCTTCAGGGAAAGCTCCTACGAGCAGTACTTC	CASSFRESSYEQYF
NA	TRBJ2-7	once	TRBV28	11	TGTGCCAGCAGTGAGTCCTACGAGCAGTACTTC	CASSESYEQYF
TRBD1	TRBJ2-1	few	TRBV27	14	TGTGCCAGCAGCCCAGGGGGCCCCAGCAATGAGCAGTTCTTC	CASSPGGPSNEQFF
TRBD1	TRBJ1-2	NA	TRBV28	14	TGTGCCAGCAGCCAAGGACAGGCGGTAGGGGGCTACACCTTC	CASSQGQAVGGYTF
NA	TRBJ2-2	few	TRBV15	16	TGTGCCACCAGCAGAGATGGGGGCCGGGGAACCGGGGAGCTGTTTTTT	CATSRDGGRGTGELFF
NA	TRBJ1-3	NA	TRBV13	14	TGTGCCAGCAGCTTATCGAGCGGTGGAAACACCATATATTTT	CASSLSSGGNTIYF
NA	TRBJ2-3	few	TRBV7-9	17	TGTGCCAGCAGCCCCGCGGATAGGGGTCGGGGGAGGGATACGCAGTATTTT	CASSPADRGRGRDTQYF
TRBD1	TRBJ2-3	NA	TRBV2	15	TGTGCCAGCAGGGAGACAGGGGGCGCAACAGATACGCAGTATTTT	CASRETGGATDTQYF
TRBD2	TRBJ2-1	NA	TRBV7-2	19	TGTGCCAGCAGCGCCGGCCTAGCGGGATATCCTGGCTCCTACAATGAGCAGTTCTTC	CASSAGLAGYPGSYNEQFF
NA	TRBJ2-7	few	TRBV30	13	TGTGCCTGGAGTGAGGAGTTCCTACGGGAGCAGTACTTC	CAWSEEFLREQYF
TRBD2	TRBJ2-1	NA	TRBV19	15	TGTGCCAGTAGACTTAGCGGGAGCTCCTACAATGAGCAGTTCTTC	CASRLSGSSYNEQFF
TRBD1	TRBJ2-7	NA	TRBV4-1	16	TGCGCCAGCAGCCAACCCTTGGACAGGGGCGCCTACGAGCAGTACTTC	CASSQPLDRGAYEQYF
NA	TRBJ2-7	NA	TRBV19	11	TGTGCCAGTAGTAGCGGCTACGAGCAGTACTTC	CASSSGYEQYF
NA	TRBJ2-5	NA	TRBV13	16	TGTGCCAGCAGCTTAGGGCCGGGTGGAAATCAAGAGACCCAGTACTTC	CASSLGPGGNQETQYF
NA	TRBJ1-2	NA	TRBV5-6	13	TGTGCCAGCAGCTTGGGCAGATACTATGGCTACACCTTC	CASSLGRYYGYTF